This entry lists 2 T cell receptor beta chains sequenced from one sample in a study of T-cell reconstitution after alpha-beta-depleted transplantation in children. The library targeted TCRbeta and was prepared with unique molecular identifiers. One entry per CDR3 protein results from TCRdb running MiXCR on the PCR reads. The sample lists 400,000 to 500,000 distinct CDR3 sequences, 11% seen once, with roughly 6% in the top ten. This specimen was PBMCs from the stem cell graft donor, taken from the stem cell graft. These receptors were obtained from a human donor who donated a stem cell graft to a child with acute myeloid leukemia.

This clonotype has a count of ten or more. J is TRBJ2-2 and V is TRBV5-1; TRBD1 aligns across 10 bases. The CDR3 has 15 amino acids. The ends lost 4 bases at V and 4 bases at J; junction bases unmatched: 4. The V gene's germline CDR1 is SGHRS and CDR2 YFSETQ. CDR3 sequence (DNA): TGCGCCAGCAGCACCGGGACAGGGGTCACCGGGGAGCTGTTTTTT. Translation: CASSTGTGVTGELFF. The whole variable domain, filled in from reference TRBV5-1 and TRBJ2-2, reads KAGVTQTPRYLIKTRGQQVTLSCSPISGHRSVSWYQQTPGQGLQFLFEYFSETQRNKGNFPGRFSGRQFSNSRSEMNVSTLELGDSALYLCASSTGTGVTGELFFGEGSRLTVL.

This clonotype was counted between two and nine times. J is TRBJ2-5 and V is TRBV5-1; TRBD2 matches at 7 bases. The CDR3 is 17 residues long. Germline values: CDR1 SGHRS, CDR2 YFSETQ. V shed 7 bases, J shed 0 bases, and the junction held 15 bases outside the gene matches. Written as DNA, the CDR3 is TGCGCCAGCTGTTCGGGTTCGGGCGGGGGTAACCAAGAGACCCAGTACTTC. Its protein is CASCSGSGGGNQETQYF.